This T cell receptor (beta chain) was profiled in a study of blood T cell repertoires in COVID-19. About the study: Samples taken during acute and convalescent COVID-19 were collected in the United States, Italy and Spain. Nucleic acid was either cDNA or gDNA, and it came from T cells, B-cell-depleted T cells, or PBMCs.

In the source study's methods: Estimation of nucleated cell counts relied on the amplification of reference gene primers. Libraries were prepared by immunoSEQ multiplex PCR; TCRdb keeps only in-frame clonotypes and omits some of them. Clone size and V and J calls were adopted from that table, with D and trimming inferred from the DNA. The table lists some 170,000 clones, roughly four fifths of them singletons, with about 11% in the top ten. The CDR3 is made up of 18 amino acids. V lost 5 bases, J lost 3 bases, and 13 bases stayed unmatched. Germline V gene sequence: CDR1 SGHAT, CDR2 FQNNGV. This clonotype originated in a human donor in a cohort sampled during active COVID-19. The chain employs TRBV11-2 and TRBJ2-3, with 11 bases aligning to TRBD2. Sequencing was carried out using peripheral blood. This CDR3 is CASSAQLAGGIPTDTQYF. CDR3 DNA sequence: TGTGCCAGCAGCGCGCAGCTAGCGGGGGGAATACCTACAGATACGCAGTATTTT.